These 16 T cell receptor beta chains were all obtained from the same sample, sequenced in a study of cytotoxic CD8 clonotypes in ibrutinib-treated CLL. Some clones are missing from TCRdb's copy, which holds only in-frame ones; the method was immunoSEQ multiplex PCR. This table has 300,000 to 400,000 clones, approximately 67% appearing once. The input for sequencing was PBMCs, taken after 36 months of ibrutinib treatment. The source of these receptors is a human donor with chronic lymphocytic leukemia.

The rearrangement uses TRBV29-1 and TRBJ2-1, with 9 positions matching TRBD2. This CDR3 comprises 14 residues. Trimming cost V 5 bases and J 4 bases; bases outside gene matches: 6. Germline lookup yields CDR1 SQVTM and CDR2 ANQGSEA. This chain's CDR3 is CSVSRLAAYNEQFF. The CDR3 coding sequence is TGCAGCGTTTCCCGACTAGCGGCTTACAATGAGCAGTTCTTC.

The chain joins TRBV27 to TRBJ1-1, with D uncertain. Germline V CDR1 and CDR2: MNHEY, SMNVEV (reference sequence). The CDR3 runs 13 residues. V was clipped by 5 bases and J by 1 base, with 8 bases between them. As DNA, the CDR3 is TGTGCCAGCAGTCTCCGACCGAACACTGAAGCTTTCTTT. It encodes CASSLRPNTEAFF.

This clone was found once. The chain has TRBV28 and TRBJ2-1, with D possibly being TRBD1 or TRBD2 (5 bases each). Trimming took off 3 bases at V and 4 bases at J, with 7 bases between the two ends. The CDR3 totals 13 residues. CDR1 and CDR2 (germline): MDHEN, SYDVKM. The CDR3 here is CASSLGPYNEQFF. The CDR3 DNA sequence: TGTGCCAGCAGTTTGGGACCATACAATGAGCAGTTCTTC. Drawing the rest from reference TRBV28 and TRBJ2-1, the complete variable domain is DVKVTQSSRYLVKRTGEKVFLECVQDMDHENMFWYRQDPGLGLRLIYFSYDVKMKEKGDIPEGYSVSREKKERFSLILESASTNQTSMYLCASSLGPYNEQFFGPGTRLTVL.

This rearrangement joins TRBV5-1 to TRBJ2-7; the match to TRBD2 covers 8 bases. Per the germline V gene, CDR1 is SGHRS and CDR2 is YFSETQ. Losses at the gene ends were 1 base for V and 4 bases for J; bases not matched to a gene: 4. The CDR3 is 14 residues long. CDR3 DNA sequence: TGCGCCAGCAGCTTGTGGCGGGAGGCTTACGAGCAGTACTTC. It encodes CASSLWREAYEQYF.

The rearrangement joins TRBV7-9 to TRBJ1-1; D not certain. The CDR3 extends over 13 amino acids. Germline assignment: CDR1 SEHNR and CDR2 FQNEAQ (reference sequence). Trimming took off 7 bases at V and 2 bases at J, with 11 bases between the two ends. In DNA form, the CDR3 reads TGTGCCAGCACCATGGAGGTTAACACTGAAGCTTTCTTT. Translated, it gives CASTMEVNTEAFF.

This clone appeared a single time. The chain joins TRBV29-1 to TRBJ2-1, with 9 bases aligning to TRBD1. In germline, CDR1 is SQVTM, CDR2 ANQGSEA. J lost 8 bases, V lost 2 bases, and 10 bases had no gene match. This CDR3 comprises 15 residues. DNA for the CDR3: TGCAGCGTTGAAAATGACGGACAGGGGTTCTATGAGCAGTTCTTC. This encodes CSVENDGQGFYEQFF.

The chain is built from TRBV9 and TRBJ2-7, with 7 bases fitting TRBD1. The CDR3 spans 15 residues. Germline-derived CDR1 and CDR2 are SGDLS and YYNGEE. The trim removed 0 bases at V and 2 bases at J, leaving 5 bases unmatched. The CDR3 DNA reads as TGTGCCAGCAGCGTAGATTGGGACAGCACCTACGAGCAGTACTTC. Its translation: CASSVDWDSTYEQYF. The full variable domain, its missing parts supplied by reference TRBV9 and TRBJ2-7, is DSGVTQTPKHLITATGQRVTLRCSPRSGDLSVYWYQQSLDQGLQFLIQYYNGEERAKGNILERFSAQQFPDLHSELNLSSLELGDSALYFCASSVDWDSTYEQYFGPGTRLTVT.

The chain recombines TRBV5-1 with TRBJ2-7; TRBD1 is a possible D gene (6 bases). The V gene's germline CDR1 is SGHRS and CDR2 YFSETQ. The CDR3 sequence is 15 residues long. V dropped 1 base and J dropped 7 bases, with 18 bases sitting between them. CDR3 loop: CASSLSTGNYVEQYF. The CDR3 DNA sequence: TGCGCCAGCAGCTTGAGTACAGGGAATTACGTGGAGCAGTACTTC.

This clone came up a few times. The chain uses TRBV5-6 and TRBJ2-7; a weak D match, TRBD1 (6 bases). The CDR3 totals 12 residues. Between the trimmed V and J ends, which lost 2 bases and 6 bases, there was a span of 9 bases. Germline loops: CDR1 SGHDT, CDR2 YYEEEE. CDR3 protein: CASSLGGGEQYF. The CDR3 bases are TGTGCCAGCAGCTTAGGGGGTGGCGAGCAGTACTTC.

The V call is TRBV10-2, the J call TRBJ2-5; D call uncertain. In germline, CDR1 is WSHSY, CDR2 SAAADI. The V end lost 2 bases, the J end lost 5 bases, and 3 bases lay between the germline ends. This CDR3 is built from 11 residues. The CDR3 sequence is CASSEGETQYF. The CDR3 region has the DNA TGCGCCAGCAGTGAGGGGGAGACCCAGTACTTC.

This clone was detected only a few times. This CDR3 is also generated by other DNA sequences in the sample. The V and J genes are TRBV11-2 and TRBJ2-7, with 10 bases aligning to TRBD1. V lost 1 base to trimming and J lost 3 bases; unmatched junction nucleotides: 0. CDR1 SGHAT and CDR2 FQNNGV come from the germline V gene. This CDR3 comprises 14 residues. This CDR3 reads CASSLGDRGYEQYF. DNA of the CDR3: TGTGCCAGCAGCTTAGGGGACAGGGGCTACGAGCAGTACTTC.

The chain has TRBV19 and TRBJ1-2, with TRBD1 matching 7 bases. V shed 7 bases, J shed 5 bases, and the junction held 16 bases outside the gene matches. In germline, CDR1 is LNHDA, CDR2 SQIVND (reference sequence). This CDR3 has 16 residues. For the CDR3, the DNA is TGTGCCAGTACCGCTCACCCAAACGACAGGGTGTATGGCTACACCTTC. This encodes CASTAHPNDRVYGYTF.

This sequence joins TRBV28 and TRBJ2-3; 8 positions agree with TRBD2. CDR3 length: 15 residues. The germline CDR1 and CDR2 sequences are MDHEN and SYDVKM. Trimming took 5 bases from V and 5 from J; bases not matched to a gene: 9. CDR3 region: CASSPQRELRDTQYF. CDR3 DNA sequence: TGTGCCAGCAGTCCCCAGCGGGAGTTGAGAGATACGCAGTATTTT.

The V gene is TRBV2, the J gene TRBJ2-5; no reliable D call. Trimming left V 7 bases short and J 5 bases short, with 14 bases between. Germline lookup yields CDR1 SNHLY and CDR2 FYNNEI. The CDR3 loop spans 13 amino acids. This CDR3 reads CASNPALRETQYF. The CDR3 DNA sequence: TGTGCCAGCAACCCCGCCTTGCGGGAGACCCAGTACTTC.

The rearrangement links TRBV9 to TRBJ2-3; D gene unclear. Deletions cut 4 bases from V and 0 bases from J, with 9 bases between. The germline CDR1 and CDR2 sequences are SGDLS and YYNGEE. This CDR3 spans 14 amino acids. CDR3 protein: CASSSRRSTDTQYF. In nucleotides, the CDR3 is TGTGCCAGCAGCTCCCGGAGAAGCACAGATACGCAGTATTTT.

To note about this clone: This could be a read error, since a much larger clone is one nucleotide away. This chain connects TRBV11-2 to TRBJ2-5; D unclear. The CDR3 totals 11 residues. Germline values: CDR1 SGHAT, CDR2 FQNNGV. V was trimmed by 3 bases and J by 2 bases, leaving 1 base between them. CDR3 residues: CASSFQETQYF. CDR3 DNA sequence: TGTGCCAGCAGCTTTCAAGAGACCCAGTACTTC.